This T cell receptor (beta chain) was identified in a study of T cell responses to AZD1222 COVID-19 vaccine. Whole-study findings and limits: Most donors were white British, females outnumbered males, and clonal diversity was possibly underestimated. Along spike, vaccine-associated CD4 TCRs were found throughout, with dominance at 160-218 and 743-854. Receipt of two AZD1222 doses was followed by a rise in Spike-specific TCR breadth and depth.

The method was immunoSEQ multiplex PCR; TCRdb's version includes in-frame clones alone and lacks a portion of them. The sample lists tens of thousands of clones; roughly 90% were seen once. On this clone itself: Its matching antigen is unknown.

Material: peripheral blood, obtained on day 0 of AZD1222 vaccination. This receptor was obtained from an adult in good health.

This CDR3 reads CASSPPTGREKLFF. For the CDR3, the DNA is TGTGCCAGCTCACCACCGACGGGGAGAGAAAAACTGTTTTTT. The V call is TRBV18, the J call TRBJ1-4; D not resolved. Per the germline V gene, CDR1 is KGHSH and CDR2 is LQKENI. The CDR3 is made up of 14 amino acids. The V and J ends lost 0 bases and 8 bases respectively, with 10 bases between them.